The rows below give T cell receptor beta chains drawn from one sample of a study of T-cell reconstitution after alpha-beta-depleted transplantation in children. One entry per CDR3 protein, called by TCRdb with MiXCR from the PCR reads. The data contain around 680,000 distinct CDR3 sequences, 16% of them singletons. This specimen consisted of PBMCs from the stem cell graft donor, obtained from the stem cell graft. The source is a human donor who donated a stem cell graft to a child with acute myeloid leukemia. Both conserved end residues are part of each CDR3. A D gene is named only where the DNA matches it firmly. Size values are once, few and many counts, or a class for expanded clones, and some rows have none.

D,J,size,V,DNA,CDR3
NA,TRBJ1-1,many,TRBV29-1,TGCAGCGTTGGAGCGGCCAGTATAGCTTTCTTT,CSVGAASIAFF
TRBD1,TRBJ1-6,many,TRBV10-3,TGTGCCATCAGTGAAGTGACAGGGAATTCACCCCTCCACTTT,CAISEVTGNSPLHF
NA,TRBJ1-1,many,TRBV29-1,TGCAGCGCCGGACAGACCCTCAACACTGAAGCTTTCTTT,CSAGQTLNTEAFF
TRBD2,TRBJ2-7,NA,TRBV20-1,TGCTGTGCATCCGGGACTAGCGGAGGGTCTTTCTACGAGCAGTACTTC,CCASGTSGGSFYEQYF
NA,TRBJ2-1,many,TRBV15,TGTGCCACCAGCAGAGGGGACTCAGGTGATGAGCAGTTCTTC,CATSRGDSGDEQFF
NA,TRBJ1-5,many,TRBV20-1,TGCAGTGCCCCCGGGGGGGGAAGCAATCAGCCCCAGCATTTT,CSAPGGGSNQPQHF
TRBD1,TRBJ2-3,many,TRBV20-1,TGCAGTGCTAGTGTTCTAAGACAGGGGGCAGGAGATACGCAGTATTTT,CSASVLRQGAGDTQYF
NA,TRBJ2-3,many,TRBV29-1,TGCAGCGTTGAAGATCTGTCGGCGGGGTTCACAGATACGCAGTATTTT,CSVEDLSAGFTDTQYF
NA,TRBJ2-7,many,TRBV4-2,TGTGCCAGCAGCCACAGGGACGGGAGCTCCTACGAGCAGTACTTC,CASSHRDGSSYEQYF
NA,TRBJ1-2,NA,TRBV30,TGTGCCTGGAAAGACAGCCCTAACTATGGCTACACCTTC,CAWKDSPNYGYTF
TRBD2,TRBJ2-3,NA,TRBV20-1,TGCAGTGCTAAAGGACTAGCGGGGGGGTCCACAGATACGCAGTATTTT,CSAKGLAGGSTDTQYF
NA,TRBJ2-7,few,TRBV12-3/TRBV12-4,TGTGCCAGCAGCTCTCCGGCGGGCTACGAGCAGTACTTC,CASSSPAGYEQYF
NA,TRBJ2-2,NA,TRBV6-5,TGTGCCAGCAGTTACTCGAAACAGGAAACATCCGGGGAGCTGTTTTTT,CASSYSKQETSGELFF
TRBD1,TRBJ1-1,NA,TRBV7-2,TGTGCCAGCAGCTATACAGGGGCAGGGACTGAAGCTTTCTTT,CASSYTGAGTEAFF
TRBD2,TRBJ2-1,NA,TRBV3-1,TGTGCCAGCAGCTCAACGGAATTTAGCGGGGGTTACTACAATGAGCAGTTCTTC,CASSSTEFSGGYYNEQFF
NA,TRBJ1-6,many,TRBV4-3,TGCGCCAGCAGCCAAGATATATGGCAACCCCTCCACTTT,CASSQDIWQPLHF
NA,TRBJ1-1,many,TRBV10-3,TGTGCCATCAGTCGGGGGGATGCCACTGAAGCTTTCTTT,CAISRGDATEAFF
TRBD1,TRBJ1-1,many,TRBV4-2,TGTGCCAGCAGCCCCTACTGGACAGGGAACACTGAAGCTTTCTTT,CASSPYWTGNTEAFF
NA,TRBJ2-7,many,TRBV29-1,TGCAGCGTTGAGGACAGTACAACCTACGAGCAGTACTTC,CSVEDSTTYEQYF
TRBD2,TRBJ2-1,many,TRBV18,TGTGCCAGCTCCCCCTATAGCGGGGGGGATAGGGATGAGCAGTTCTTC,CASSPYSGGDRDEQFF
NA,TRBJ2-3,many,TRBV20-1,TGCAGTGCTAGAGATCTATCGCAGGGACGCACAGATACGCAGTATTTT,CSARDLSQGRTDTQYF
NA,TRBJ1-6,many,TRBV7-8,TGTGCCAGCAGAAATACAGACAATTCACCCCTCCACTTT,CASRNTDNSPLHF
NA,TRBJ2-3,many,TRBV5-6,TGTGCCAGCAGCTTGGTTGCGTACACAGATACGCAGTATTTT,CASSLVAYTDTQYF
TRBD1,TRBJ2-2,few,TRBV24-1,TGTGCCACCAGTGATTGGCGGGGACAGGGTAGCACCGGGGAGCTGTTTTTT,CATSDWRGQGSTGELFF
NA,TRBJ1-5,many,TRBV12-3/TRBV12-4,TGTGCCAGTAGATCAGAGAGTAATCAGCCCCAGCATTTT,CASRSESNQPQHF
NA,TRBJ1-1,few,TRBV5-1,TGCGCCAGCAGCTTGCCGACAGACATTAACACTGAAGCTTTCTTT,CASSLPTDINTEAFF
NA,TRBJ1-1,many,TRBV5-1,TGTGCCAGCAGCTTGACAGTAATGAACACTGAAGCTTTCTTT,CASSLTVMNTEAFF
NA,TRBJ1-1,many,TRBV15,TGTGCCACCAGCAGAGATATGAAGGCCACTGAAGCTTTCTTT,CATSRDMKATEAFF
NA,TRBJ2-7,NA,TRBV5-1,TGCGCCAGCAGCTTGCGGTCGGGGGCTGAGGAGCAGTACTTC,CASSLRSGAEEQYF
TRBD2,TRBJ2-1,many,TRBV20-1,TGCAGTGCTAGAGTAGCGGGGGGCCTCAGCTCCTACAATGAGCAGTTCTTC,CSARVAGGLSSYNEQFF
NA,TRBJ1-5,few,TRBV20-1,TGCAGTGCTAGAGTAGCTGTGGACAGCGAAAATCAGCCCCAGCATTTT,CSARVAVDSENQPQHF
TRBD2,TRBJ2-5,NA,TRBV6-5,TGTGCCAGCAGTTACGGTGGTAGCGGGGGGTCACAAGAGACCCAGTACTTC,CASSYGGSGGSQETQYF
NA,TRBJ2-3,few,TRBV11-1,TGTGCCAGCAGTCCCCGCACACAGGTGGGACTCCACACAGATACGCAGTATTTT,CASSPRTQVGLHTDTQYF
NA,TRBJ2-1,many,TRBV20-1,TGCAGTGCTAGAGTTCAGAGCGGACTAGGGGGCAATGAGCAGTTCTTC,CSARVQSGLGGNEQFF
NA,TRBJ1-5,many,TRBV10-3,TGTGCCATCAGTGAGTCTTCCCGCAGTGACCAGCCCCAGCATTTT,CAISESSRSDQPQHF
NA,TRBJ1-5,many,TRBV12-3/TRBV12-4,TGTGCCAGCAGTTTGGGCAGCTCCAATCAGCCCCAGCATTTT,CASSLGSSNQPQHF
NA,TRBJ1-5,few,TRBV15,TGTGCCACCAGCAGAGATGGCAGACAGAGAAGCAATCAGCCCCAGCATTTT,CATSRDGRQRSNQPQHF
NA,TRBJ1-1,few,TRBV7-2,TGTGCCAGCAGCTTATTTTCGTCGGTGAACACTGAAGCTTTCTTT,CASSLFSSVNTEAFF
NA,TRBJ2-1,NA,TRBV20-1,TGCAGTGCAAACCGGGGGCCTTCCTACAATGAGCAGTTCTTC,CSANRGPSYNEQFF
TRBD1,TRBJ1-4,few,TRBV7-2,TGTGCCAGCAGCCTACAGGGGCTACCTAATGAAAAACTGTTTTTT,CASSLQGLPNEKLFF
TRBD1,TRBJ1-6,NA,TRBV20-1,TGCAGTGGGAAGACAGGGGAATCATCACCCCTCCACTTT,CSGKTGESSPLHF
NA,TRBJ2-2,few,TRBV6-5,TGTGCCAGCAGTTACGACAGTTACACCGGGGAGCTGTTTTTT,CASSYDSYTGELFF
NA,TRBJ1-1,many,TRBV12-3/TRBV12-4,TGTGCCAGCAGTTTAGGACAGTTTAACCGACCTTCTGAAGCTTTCTTT,CASSLGQFNRPSEAFF
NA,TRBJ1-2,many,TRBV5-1,TGCGCCAGCAGCTCCGACAGCACTAACTATGGCTACACCTTC,CASSSDSTNYGYTF
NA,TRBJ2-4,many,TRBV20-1,TGCAGTGGGGGGACCATAGCCAAAAACATTCAGTACTTC,CSGGTIAKNIQYF
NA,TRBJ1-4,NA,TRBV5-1,TGCGCCAGCAGCTTACCTGGCGGCGGACTTTCGGGGAAACTGTTTTTT,CASSLPGGGLSGKLFF
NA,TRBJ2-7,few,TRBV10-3,TGTGCCATCAGTGAAGAATACGAGCAGTACTTC,CAISEEYEQYF
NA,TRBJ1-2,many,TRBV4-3,TGCGCCAGCAGCCAAGAGGGTGGATACACCTTC,CASSQEGGYTF
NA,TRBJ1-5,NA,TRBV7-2,TGTGCCAGCAGCTTAGCGTTCGGGGGACAGCCCCAGCATTTT,CASSLAFGGQPQHF
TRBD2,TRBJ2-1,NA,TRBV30,TGTGCCTGGTTAAGCGGGGGGTCCTACAATGAGCAGTTCTTC,CAWLSGGSYNEQFF
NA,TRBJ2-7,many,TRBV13,TGTGCCAGCGGGACGGGGGCCTACGAGCAGTACTTC,CASGTGAYEQYF
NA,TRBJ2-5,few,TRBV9,TGTGCCAGCAGCTTCAATGCGGGGGCCCAAGAGACCCAGTACTTC,CASSFNAGAQETQYF
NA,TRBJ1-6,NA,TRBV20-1,TGCAGTGCTAGAGATCTCGGGGATCCCAGTGGATTTTCACCCCTCCACTTT,CSARDLGDPSGFSPLHF
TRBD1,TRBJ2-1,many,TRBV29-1,TGCAGCGTTGAGGCGCAGGGGGCGTTAAGGAATGAGCAGTTCTTC,CSVEAQGALRNEQFF
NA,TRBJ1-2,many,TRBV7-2,TGTGCCAGCAGCCACGGGACTAACTATGGCTACACCTTC,CASSHGTNYGYTF
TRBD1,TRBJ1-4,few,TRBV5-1,TGCGCCAGCAGCTTGGGAGCAGGGGGAGGCGAAAAACTGTTTTTT,CASSLGAGGGEKLFF
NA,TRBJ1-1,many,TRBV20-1,TGCAGTGCTCAAATTCACACTGAAGCTTTCTTT,CSAQIHTEAFF